These T cell receptor beta chains were read from a single sample in a study of blood T cell repertoires in COVID-19. Using immunoSEQ multiplex PCR, the repertoire was profiled, and TCRdb retains in-frame clones only, with some absent. The repertoire consists of a few hundred thousand clones, with roughly 84% occurring once and the leading ten covering about 3%. Input material: peripheral blood. These receptors came from a man aged 45-65 years who had recovered from COVID-19. CDR3s include the opening cysteine and the closing phenylalanine or tryptophan. Each record gives: CDR3 protein, CDR3 DNA, V gene, J gene, D gene, clone size, CDR3 length. The D gene is left open where the match is weak. Clone size is shown for a subset of rows, as once, few, many or a class of expanded clone.

CASSPNPGNTEAFF	TGTGCCAGCTCACCAAACCCGGGAAACACTGAAGCTTTCTTT	TRBV18	TRBJ1-1	NA	NA	14
CASSPRIVYSNQPQHF	TGTGCCAGCAGCCCACGCATTGTCTATAGCAATCAGCCCCAGCATTTT	TRBV7-2	TRBJ1-5	NA	once	16
CASSGQGTIYNEQFF	TGCGCCAGCAGCGGACAGGGGACTATCTACAATGAGCAGTTCTTC	TRBV10-2	TRBJ2-1	TRBD1	NA	15
CASRINILSNQPQHF	TGCGCCAGCAGGATTAACATTCTTAGCAATCAGCCCCAGCATTTT	TRBV10-1	TRBJ1-5	NA	few	15
CASSQPGTGVDEQFF	TGCGCCAGCAGCCAGCCCGGGACAGGGGTCGATGAGCAGTTCTTC	TRBV4-1	TRBJ2-1	TRBD1	NA	15
CASSFGGLAGGPETQYF	TGTGCCAGCAGTTTCGGAGGACTAGCGGGAGGGCCAGAGACCCAGTACTTC	TRBV27	TRBJ2-5	TRBD2	NA	17
CASSWTSRGTEAFF	TGTGCCAGCAGTTGGACCTCGCGGGGCACTGAAGCTTTCTTT	TRBV5-6	TRBJ1-1	NA	NA	14
CASSLTGDVNQPQHF	TGTGCCAGCAGCTTGACAGGGGATGTCAATCAGCCCCAGCATTTT	TRBV5-5	TRBJ1-5	TRBD1	NA	15
CASSPVGGRAYEQYF	TGTGCCAGCAGTCCGGTCGGCGGGAGGGCCTACGAGCAGTACTTC	TRBV28	TRBJ2-7	TRBD2	few	15
CASSILQVPGNQPQHF	TGTGCCAGTAGTATACTTCAGGTCCCCGGCAATCAGCCCCAGCATTTT	TRBV19	TRBJ1-5	NA	NA	16
CSVGDRGYEQYF	TGCAGCGTCGGGGACAGGGGGTACGAGCAGTACTTC	TRBV29-1	TRBJ2-7	TRBD1	NA	12
CASSSPLYNEQFF	TGTGCCAGCAGTTCCCCTTTATACAATGAGCAGTTCTTC	TRBV27	TRBJ2-1	NA	NA	13
CASSSYPGSNVGTDTQYF	TGTGCCAGCAGTTCATACCCTGGTAGCAATGTCGGCACAGATACGCAGTATTTT	TRBV28	TRBJ2-3	NA	NA	18
CASSQPNRAYEQYF	TGTGCCAGCTCACAACCGAACAGGGCCTACGAGCAGTACTTC	TRBV18	TRBJ2-7	NA	NA	14
CASSLDVKGESSGNTIYF	TGTGCCAGCAGCTTGGACGTTAAGGGGGAAAGCTCTGGAAACACCATATATTTT	TRBV5-6	TRBJ1-3	NA	NA	18
CASSSGSAYEQYF	TGTGCCAGCAGTTCCGGGTCCGCCTACGAGCAGTACTTC	TRBV12-3/TRBV12-4	TRBJ2-7	NA	NA	13
CASKDSSYNEQFF	TGTGCCAGCAAAGACAGCTCCTACAATGAGCAGTTCTTC	TRBV27	TRBJ2-1	NA	NA	13
CAWSVLGGASPLHF	TGTGCCTGGAGTGTACTCGGGGGGGCTTCACCCCTCCACTTT	TRBV30	TRBJ1-6	NA	NA	14
CSVALGWTNTDTQYF	TGCAGCGTTGCCTTAGGCTGGACTAACACAGATACGCAGTATTTT	TRBV29-1	TRBJ2-3	NA	NA	15
CASSQAFTSGRRFDEQFF	TGCGCCAGCAGCCAAGCCTTTACTAGCGGGAGAAGGTTCGATGAGCAGTTCTTC	TRBV4-1	TRBJ2-1	TRBD2	NA	18
CASSPNGQRGTEAFF	TGTGCCAGCTCACCAAACGGACAGCGGGGAACTGAAGCTTTCTTT	TRBV18	TRBJ1-1	NA	NA	15
CASSPRRVGDYEQYF	TGCGCCAGCAGCCCCAGGCGGGTAGGAGACTACGAGCAGTACTTC	TRBV4-1	TRBJ2-7	NA	once	15
CASSYSSAYEQYF	TGTGCCAGCAGTTACTCGTCGGCCTACGAGCAGTACTTC	TRBV6-5	TRBJ2-7	NA	NA	13
CASRTTGGAGYGYTF	TGTGCCAGCAGAACGACAGGGGGCGCGGGCTATGGCTACACCTTC	TRBV28	TRBJ1-2	TRBD1	NA	15
CASSLYGLTIQETQYF	TGCGCCAGCAGCTTGTATGGACTAACGATCCAAGAGACCCAGTACTTC	TRBV5-1	TRBJ2-5	NA	few	16
CASSLYITGRGTDTQYF	TGTGCCAGCAGTTTATACATAACAGGGCGCGGCACAGATACGCAGTATTTT	TRBV28	TRBJ2-3	NA	NA	17
CASSRATSGPSYEQYF	TGCGCCAGCAGCCGGGCTACTAGCGGTCCATCCTACGAGCAGTACTTC	TRBV4-1	TRBJ2-7	TRBD2	NA	16
CASSYLRPRGTGELFF	TGTGCCAGCAGTTATTTGAGACCCCGAGGGACCGGGGAGCTGTTTTTT	TRBV6-5	TRBJ2-2	NA	few	16
CASSSGTGASKGYEQYF	TGTGCCAGCAGTTCCGGGACAGGAGCTTCTAAGGGCTACGAGCAGTACTTC	TRBV27	TRBJ2-7	TRBD1	NA	17